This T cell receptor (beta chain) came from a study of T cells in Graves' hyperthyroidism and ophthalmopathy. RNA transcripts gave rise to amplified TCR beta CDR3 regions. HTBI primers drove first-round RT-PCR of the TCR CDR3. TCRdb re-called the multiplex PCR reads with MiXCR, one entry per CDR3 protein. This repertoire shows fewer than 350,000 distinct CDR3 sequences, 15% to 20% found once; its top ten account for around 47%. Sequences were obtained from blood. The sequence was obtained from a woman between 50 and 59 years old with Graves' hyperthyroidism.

The CDR3 nucleotides read TGTGCCAGCAGCTTGGAGATAGGCTTCTTCGAGAGTCGGAACAATCAGCCCCAGCATTTT. The encoded protein is CASSLEIGFFESRNNQPQHF. The rearrangement links TRBV5-8 to TRBJ1-5; D not resolved. V was clipped by 0 bases and J by 3 bases, with 25 bases between them. Germline lookup yields CDR1 SGHTS and CDR2 YDEGEE. The CDR3 is made up of 20 amino acids.